Below, one TCR beta chain is given with its context. The antigen is unknown. This specimen belongs to a study of CD8 T cells in Susac syndrome. The study, taken as a whole, reports: As the study acknowledged, the number of individuals who were part of its TCR sequencing and HLA analysis was relatively small.

The RNA, about 0.5 to 1 ug, was put through reverse transcription using random hexamers. TCR beta CDR3 was amplified by immunoSEQ covering 54 Vbeta and 13 Jbeta. TCRdb used MiXCR to reprocess the immunoSEQ multiplex PCR reads, holding one entry per CDR3 protein. The sample records more than 150,000 distinct CDR3 sequences, 95% being singletons. The CDR3 loop spans 14 amino acids. Between the trimmed V and J ends, which lost 0 bases and 6 bases, there was a span of 12 bases. Germline V CDR1 and CDR2: DFQATT, SNEGSKA (reference sequence). The specimen sequenced was CD4+ T cells from PBMCs. This chain links TRBV20-1 with TRBJ2-1; a weak D match, TRBD1 (6 bases). The TCR was taken from a human donor with Susac syndrome. The chain's CDR3 is CSARDFSRGNEQFF. The CDR3 DNA reads as TGCAGTGCTAGAGATTTCTCCAGGGGCAATGAGCAGTTCTTC.